The 16 T cell receptor beta chains presented below share a single source sample, sequenced in a study of blood T cell repertoires in COVID-19. Clones were read by immunoSEQ multiplex PCR, and TCRdb kept only the in-frame ones, dropping some. Of some 69,000 clones listed, 65% to 85% are singletons. The material sequenced was peripheral blood. The origin of the receptors is an older woman with acute or convalescent COVID-19.

The chain couples TRBV5-4 to TRBJ2-2; TRBD2 agrees at 10 bases. V was clipped by 4 bases and J by 4 bases; unmatched bases: 16. CDR3 length: 19 amino acids. CDR1 SGHNT and CDR2 YYREEE come from the germline V gene (reference sequence). CDR3 bases: TGTGCCAGCAGCCAGGGACTAGCGAGAAATTCGCCGGGCACCGGGGAGCTGTTTTTT. Amino acids: CASSQGLARNSPGTGELFF. Together with reference TRBV5-4 and TRBJ2-2, the CDR3 gives the full variable domain: ETGVTQSPTHLIKTRGQQVTLRCSSQSGHNTVSWYQQALGQGPQFIFQYYREEENGRGNFPPRFSGLQFPNYSSELNVNALELDDSALYLCASSQGLARNSPGTGELFFGEGSRLTVL.

The chain joins TRBV15 to TRBJ2-5; maybe TRBD2 (6 bases). CDR1 LNHNV and CDR2 YYDKDF come from the germline V gene (reference sequence). The CDR3 runs 13 residues. Between the trimmed V and J ends, which lost 4 bases and 5 bases, there was a span of 11 bases. CDR3 loop: CATSTGVGETQYF. For the CDR3, the DNA is TGTGCCACCAGCACGGGGGTAGGGGAGACCCAGTACTTC.

The chain combines TRBV7-6 with TRBJ2-5; TRBD2 matches at 8 bases. Germline lookup yields CDR1 SGHVS and CDR2 FNYEAQ. V lost 4 bases and J lost 5; bases outside the gene matches: 9. This CDR3 is 15 amino acids long. CDR3 DNA: TGTGCCAGCAGCTCCTCCGGGACTAGGACGGAGACCCAGTACTTC. Translating gives CASSSSGTRTETQYF.

This clone was detected only once. V usage is TRBV28 and J usage is TRBJ1-2; TRBD1 might be the D (6 bases). CDR1 and CDR2 from the germline V gene are MDHEN and SYDVKM. CDR3 size: 15 residues. The V and J ends lost 4 bases and 2 bases respectively, with 14 bases between them. CDR3 DNA sequence: TGTGCCAGCAGTTCGTCAGGGGCATCAAACTATGGCTACACCTTC. Residues: CASSSSGASNYGYTF.

The CDR3 loop reads CASSVPGSGSEKLFF. As DNA, the CDR3 is TGCGCCAGCAGCGTGCCAGGGTCGGGTAGCGAAAAACTGTTTTTT. This chain connects TRBV5-1 to TRBJ1-4; TRBD1 is a possible D gene (5 bases). Germline assignment: CDR1 SGHRS and CDR2 YFSETQ. The V end lost 4 bases, the J end lost 8 bases, and 18 bases lay between the germline ends. There are 15 residues in the CDR3.

The chain carries TRBV6-2 or TRBV6-3 and TRBJ1-5; 9 positions match TRBD1. V was clipped by 4 bases and J by 7 bases; unmatched bases: 11. Germline V gives CDR1 MNHEY, CDR2 SVGEGT. The CDR3 loop spans 16 amino acids. CDR3 in DNA: TGTGCCAGCAGTTCAAAATCCGGGACAGGGTACCAGCCCCAGCATTTT. It yields the protein CASSSKSGTGYQPQHF.

J is TRBJ1-1 and V is TRBV19; tentative D call: TRBD1 (5 bases). Trimming took off 3 bases at V and 5 bases at J, with 22 bases between the two ends. The CDR3 runs to 17 residues. Germline values: CDR1 LNHDA, CDR2 SQIVND (reference sequence). The CDR3 reads CASSMGQGFVYATEAFF. Written as DNA, the CDR3 is TGTGCCAGTAGTATGGGGCAGGGTTTTGTATACGCGACTGAAGCTTTCTTT.

There are a few counts of this clone. V is TRBV7-3 and J is TRBJ2-2, with TRBD2 matching 9 bases. CDR1 is SGHTA and CDR2 is FQGTGA in the germline V gene. Trimming took 5 bases from V and 5 from J; bases not matched to a gene: 6. The CDR3 loop spans 15 amino acids. The DNA of the CDR3 is TGTGCCAGCAGCCAAGGACTAGCGCAGACCGGGGAGCTGTTTTTT. Its protein is CASSQGLAQTGELFF. Drawing the rest from reference TRBV7-3 and TRBJ2-2, the complete variable domain is GAGVSQTPSNKVTEKGKYVELRCDPISGHTALYWYRQSLGQGPEFLIYFQGTGAADDSGLPNDRFFAVRPEGSVSTLKIQRTERGDSAVYLCASSQGLAQTGELFFGEGSRLTVL.

The rearrangement links TRBV6-5 to TRBJ1-2; D gene unclear. Germline V CDR1 and CDR2: MNHEY, SVGAGI. The V end was cut by 10 bases, the J end by 2 bases, with 11 bases between. The CDR3 runs 12 residues. This CDR3 is CATWTGNYGYTF. The CDR3 DNA sequence: TGTGCCACTTGGACGGGAAACTATGGCTACACCTTC.

This sequence joins TRBV10-2 and TRBJ1-1; the D gene is possibly TRBD1 (6 bases). Germline loops: CDR1 WSHSY, CDR2 SAAADI. The CDR3 totals 15 residues. V lost 9 bases, J lost 5 bases, and 22 bases lay in between. This CDR3 is CASIGMDSPGTEAFF. Written as DNA, the CDR3 is TGCGCCAGTATAGGCATGGACAGTCCGGGGACTGAAGCTTTCTTT.

This clone was detected once. This chain links TRBV6-5 with TRBJ1-4; D ambiguous. Germline V gene data show CDR1 as MNHEY and CDR2 as SVGAGI. Trimming pared 4 bases from V and 4 bases from J, leaving 4 bases between. This CDR3 comprises 12 residues. The DNA of the CDR3 is TGTGCCAGCAGTTTCCGTAATGAAAAACTGTTTTTT. Encoded protein: CASSFRNEKLFF.

The chain employs TRBV9 and TRBJ1-6; D gene ambiguous. The CDR3 is made up of 15 amino acids. V lost 0 bases, J lost 4 bases, and 8 bases lay in between. CDR1 SGDLS and CDR2 YYNGEE come from the germline V gene. CDR3 in amino acids: CASSVEPGYNSPLHF. The CDR3 nucleotides are TGTGCCAGCAGCGTAGAACCCGGGTATAATTCACCCCTCCACTTT.

This clone was seen a handful of times. The chain has TRBV2 and TRBJ1-1; weak D call: TRBD1 (6 bases). The germline V gene has CDR1 SNHLY and CDR2 FYNNEI. This CDR3 spans 13 amino acids. V lost 7 bases to trimming and J lost 0 bases, with 9 bases between them. The CDR3 bases are TGTGCCAGCATGGACAGTATGAACACTGAAGCTTTCTTT. Encoded protein: CASMDSMNTEAFF.

The DNA of the CDR3 is TGTGCCAGCAGCCCCCGACAGGGGGCGACTAATGAAAAACTGTTTTTT. Its translation is CASSPRQGATNEKLFF. The chain joins TRBV7-8 to TRBJ1-4, with 10 bases matching TRBD1. The CDR3 loop spans 16 amino acids. Looked up from germline, CDR1 is SGHVS and CDR2 is FQNEAQ. V trimming: 5 bases; J trimming: 2 bases; junction bases outside the gene matches: 5.

V is TRBV6-2 or TRBV6-3 and J is TRBJ1-4; maybe TRBD1 (5 bases). Germline CDR1 MNHEY, CDR2 SVGEGT. Trimming removed 0 bases at V and 7 bases at J, with 6 bases between. CDR3 length: 13 residues. The CDR3 DNA is TGTGCCAGCAGTTACTCGGACATTGAAAAACTGTTTTTT. This codes for CASSYSDIEKLFF.

The chain combines TRBV7-3 with TRBJ2-1, with TRBD1 matching 12 bases. CDR3 size: 15 residues. The germline V gene encodes CDR1 SGHTA and CDR2 FQGTGA. V was pared by 2 bases and J by 8 bases, with 4 bases of the junction left unmatched. CDR3 sequence reads: CASSLGTGGGDEQFF. The CDR3 DNA follows: TGTGCCAGCAGCTTAGGGACAGGGGGCGGCGATGAGCAGTTCTTC.